Listed below are T cell receptor beta chains from one sample, sequenced in a study of early T cells in non-severe SARS-CoV-2 infection. TCRdb fed the 5' RACE reads into MiXCR, producing one record per CDR3 protein. The sample contains roughly 80,000 distinct CDR3 sequences, around 15% of which appear only once. Sequences were obtained from whole blood. The receptors shown here come from an adult who was a healthcare worker with PCR-confirmed SARS-CoV-2 infection or an uninfected control (not recorded which). Each CDR3 is given with its conserved first and last residue. A D gene is named only where the DNA matches it firmly. The size field is filled for only some rows; it gives once, few, many or a size class.

TRBV27	few	TRBJ1-4	NA	CASSFWEGEKLFF	TGTGCCAGCAGTTTCTGGGAGGGGGAAAAACTGTTTTTT
TRBV3-1	NA	TRBJ2-1	TRBD2	CASSQGTSGFDEQFF	TGTGCCAGCAGCCAAGGGACTAGCGGGTTCGATGAGCAGTTCTTC
TRBV5-1	many	TRBJ2-7	TRBD2	CASSLERGPAYEQYF	TGCGCCAGCAGCTTGGAGCGGGGGCCCGCCTACGAGCAGTACTTC
TRBV12-5	NA	TRBJ2-3	NA	CASALGEASTDTQYF	TGTGCTAGTGCTCTAGGGGAGGCAAGCACAGATACGCAGTATTTT
TRBV29-1	few	TRBJ2-1	NA	CSVSDRLSYNEQFF	TGCAGCGTTTCAGACAGGCTCTCCTACAATGAGCAGTTCTTC
TRBV6-2/TRBV6-3	few	TRBJ2-7	TRBD2	CASSYSQREGRYEQYF	TGTGCCAGCAGTTACAGTCAGCGGGAGGGCCGCTACGAGCAGTACTTC
TRBV7-2	few	TRBJ1-2	NA	CASSLWGQSYGYTF	TGTGCCAGCAGCTTATGGGGGCAGTCCTATGGCTACACCTTC
TRBV6-2/TRBV6-3	NA	TRBJ2-6	NA	CASSPTGSGANVLTF	TGTGCCAGCAGCCCAACGGGTTCCGGGGCCAACGTCCTGACTTTC
TRBV18	NA	TRBJ2-5	NA	CASSTSQETQYF	TGTGCCAGCTCCACTAGCCAAGAGACCCAGTACTTC
TRBV6-2/TRBV6-3	once	TRBJ2-7	TRBD2	CASSSNFGTSGSYEQYF	TGTGCCAGCAGTTCGAACTTCGGGACTAGCGGGAGCTACGAGCAGTACTTC
TRBV9	few	TRBJ1-1	TRBD1	CASSANRDRGVHTEAFF	TGTGCCAGCAGCGCAAATCGGGACAGGGGTGTTCATACTGAAGCTTTCTTT
TRBV29-1	NA	TRBJ2-1	NA	CSVGAGYNEQFF	TGCAGCGTTGGGGCAGGCTACAATGAGCAGTTCTTC
TRBV7-9	NA	TRBJ2-7	NA	CASSLPGNPTGQYF	TGTGCCAGCAGCCTGCCGGGGAATCCTACAGGACAGTACTTC
TRBV28	NA	TRBJ1-1	NA	CASSNTGRNTEAFF	TGTGCCAGCAGTAACACGGGGCGTAACACTGAAGCTTTCTTT
TRBV10-3	NA	TRBJ2-3	TRBD2	CAISAGGAGPDTQYF	TGTGCCATCAGTGCCGGGGGGGCAGGGCCAGATACGCAGTATTTT
TRBV29-1	NA	TRBJ2-2	TRBD1	CSVGQGVTGELFF	TGCAGCGTTGGACAGGGAGTCACCGGGGAGCTGTTTTTT
TRBV6-1	many	TRBJ1-5	NA	CASKGINSNQPQHF	TGTGCCAGCAAGGGGATTAATAGCAATCAGCCCCAGCATTTT
TRBV5-6	NA	TRBJ2-3	TRBD2	CASRGLAGGRDTQYF	TGTGCCAGCCGGGGACTAGCGGGAGGGAGAGATACGCAGTATTTT
TRBV20-1	NA	TRBJ2-2	NA	CSASMGSKLFF	TGCAGTGCTAGTATGGGATCCAAGCTGTTTTTT
TRBV6-5	few	TRBJ1-3	NA	CASSYGGSGNTIYF	TGTGCCAGCAGTTACGGGGGCTCAGGAAACACCATATATTTT